This entry features one T cell receptor (beta chain) sequence. Its antigen remains unidentified. Using immunoSEQ multiplex PCR, the repertoire was profiled, and TCRdb retains in-frame clones only, with some absent. The sample lists about 150,000 clones; 70% to 90% were seen once. The data are from a study of T cell responses to AZD1222 COVID-19 vaccine. General study results and limits: At baseline, just six AZD1222 recipients tested seropositive. The CD4 TCRs associated with vaccination extended across spike and predominated at 160-218 and 743-854.

The germline V gene has CDR1 ENHRY and CDR2 SYGVKD. V was clipped by 5 bases and J by 3 bases; unmatched bases: 2. The CDR3 has 14 residues. The specimen was peripheral blood, collected on day 0 of AZD1222 vaccination. The TCR was taken from an adult in good health. The chain joins TRBV10-3 to TRBJ2-5; TRBD2 matches at 11 bases. Here the CDR3 reads CAISRLAGKETQYF. Written as DNA, the CDR3 is TGTGCCATCAGTCGACTAGCGGGAAAAGAGACCCAGTACTTC.